The 3 T cell receptor beta chains below were found in one sample sequenced in a study of blood T cell repertoires in COVID-19. The protocol was immunoSEQ multiplex PCR, while the TCRdb copy is restricted to in-frame clones and leaves out a portion. Of roughly 120,000 clones detected, 90% appear once; the ten largest clones hold 3.7%. The sequenced material came from peripheral blood. The source is a man aged 50-60 years with active COVID-19.

The chain carries TRBV11-3 and TRBJ2-1; possibly TRBD1 for D (6 bases). The CDR3 has 15 residues. Germline V lookup: CDR1 SGHNT, CDR2 YENEEA. Trimming removed 0 bases from V and 1 base from J, with 7 bases in between. The CDR3 is CASSLEGGSYNEQFF. In DNA form, the CDR3 reads TGTGCCAGCAGCTTAGAAGGGGGTTCCTACAATGAGCAGTTCTTC.

The chain is built from TRBV6-1 and TRBJ1-4, with D perhaps TRBD1 (5 bases). Germline loops: CDR1 MNHNS, CDR2 SASEGT. V was shortened by 4 bases and J by 2 bases, with 14 bases between the two germline ends. The CDR3 extends over 16 amino acids. This CDR3 is CASSGQLQLTNEKLFF. CDR3 in DNA: TGTGCCAGCAGTGGACAGCTTCAACTGACTAATGAAAAACTGTTTTTT.

The J gene is TRBJ1-5, the V gene TRBV29-1, with D maybe TRBD1 (6 bases). V was clipped by 4 bases and J by 0 bases, with 7 bases between them. The germline V gene encodes CDR1 SQVTM and CDR2 ANQGSEA. The CDR3 length is 13 residues. CDR3 in amino acids: CSVAQGSNQPQHF. CDR3 in DNA: TGCAGCGTTGCACAGGGTAGCAATCAGCCCCAGCATTTT.